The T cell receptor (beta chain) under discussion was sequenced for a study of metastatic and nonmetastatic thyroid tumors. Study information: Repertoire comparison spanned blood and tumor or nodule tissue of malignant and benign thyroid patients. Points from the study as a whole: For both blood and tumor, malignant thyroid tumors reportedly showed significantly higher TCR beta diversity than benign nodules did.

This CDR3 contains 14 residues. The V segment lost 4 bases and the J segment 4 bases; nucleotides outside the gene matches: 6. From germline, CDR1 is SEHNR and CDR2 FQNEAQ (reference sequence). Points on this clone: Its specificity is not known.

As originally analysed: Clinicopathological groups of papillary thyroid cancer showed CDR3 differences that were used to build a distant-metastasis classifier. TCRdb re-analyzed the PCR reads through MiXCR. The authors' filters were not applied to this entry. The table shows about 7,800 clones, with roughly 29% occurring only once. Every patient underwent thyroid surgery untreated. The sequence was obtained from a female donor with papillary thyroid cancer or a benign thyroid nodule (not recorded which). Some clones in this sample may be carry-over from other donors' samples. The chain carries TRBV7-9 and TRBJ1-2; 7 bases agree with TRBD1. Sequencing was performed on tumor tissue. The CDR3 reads CASSSQGIPYGYTF. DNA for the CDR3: TGTGCCAGCAGCTCACAGGGGATCCCCTATGGCTACACCTTC.